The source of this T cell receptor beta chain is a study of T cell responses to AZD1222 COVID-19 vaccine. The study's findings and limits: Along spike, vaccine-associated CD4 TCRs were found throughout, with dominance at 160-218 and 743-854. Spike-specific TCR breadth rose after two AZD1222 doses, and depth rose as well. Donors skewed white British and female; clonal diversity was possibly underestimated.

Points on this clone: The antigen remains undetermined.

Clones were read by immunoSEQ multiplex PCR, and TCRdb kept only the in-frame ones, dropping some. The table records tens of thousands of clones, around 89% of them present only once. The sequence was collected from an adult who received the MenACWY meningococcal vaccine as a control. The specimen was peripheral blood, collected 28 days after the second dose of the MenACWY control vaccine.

CDR3 coding DNA: TGTGCCAGCAGCTTGATTTGGGGGGAGAACACTGAAGCTTTCTTT. This codes for CASSLIWGENTEAFF. The genes are TRBV5-5 and TRBJ1-1, with D possibly matching TRBD1 (5 bases). The V gene's germline CDR1 is SGHKS and CDR2 YYEKEE (reference sequence). V was pared by 1 base and J by 1 base, with 11 bases between. The CDR3 has 15 amino acids. The whole variable domain, remainder taken from reference TRBV5-5 and TRBJ1-1, is DAGVTQSPTHLIKTRGQQVTLRCSPISGHKSVSWYQQVLGQGPQFIFQYYEKEERGRGNFPDRFSARQFPNYSSELNVNALLLGDSALYLCASSLIWGENTEAFFGQGTRLTVV.